What follows is one T cell receptor beta chain and its context. One entry per CDR3 protein, called by TCRdb with MiXCR from the 5' RACE reads. The top ten clones hold more than 5.5% of a sample with 350,000 to 400,000 distinct CDR3 sequences, roughly 28% of them seen once. These data originate in a study of identical twins' blood T cells. V was clipped by 4 bases and J by 5 bases, with 7 bases between them. Germline CDR1 is SGHRS and CDR2 is YFSETQ. This CDR3 is 12 amino acids long. This clonotype was sampled from a woman between 18 and 55 years old in good health. The source material was PBMCs. The rearrangement uses TRBV5-1 and TRBJ2-1; D not resolved. CDR3: CASSGLHNEQFF. The CDR3 region has the DNA TGCGCCAGCAGCGGGCTCCACAATGAGCAGTTCTTC.